The next 22 T cell receptor beta chains were all read from a single sample in a study of control samples from healthy donors and cancer patients. Profiling relied on immunoSEQ multiplex PCR, and the TCRdb table lists in-frame clones only, not all of them. The profile shows fewer than 200,000 clones, around 93% of them singletons. The sequenced sample was blood. The receptors shown here come from a woman aged 60 to 75 in good health.

The V call is TRBV18, the J call TRBJ2-5; TRBD2 agrees at 8 bases. V dropped 3 bases and J dropped 1; count of bases not matched to a gene: 4. This CDR3 region has 15 residues. Germline lookup yields CDR1 KGHSH and CDR2 LQKENI. The CDR3 DNA follows: TGTGCCAGCTCACCTAGCGGGACGAGCCAAGAGACCCAGTACTTC. It yields the protein CASSPSGTSQETQYF.

This clone was counted a single time. The chain uses TRBV4-3 and TRBJ1-2, with 10 bases matching TRBD1. Germline V gene lookup returns CDR1 LGHNA and CDR2 YSLEER. The CDR3 totals 18 residues. V shed 3 bases, J shed 3 bases, and the junction held 13 bases outside the gene matches. Here the CDR3 DNA reads TGCGCCAGCAGCCATCCTCTCCCGGGACAGGGGAAGGACTATGGCTACACCTTC. The encoded protein is CASSHPLPGQGKDYGYTF.

Here the CDR3 reads CSVFPGLDNEQFF. The CDR3, as DNA: TGCAGCGTTTTCCCGGGACTAGACAATGAGCAGTTCTTC. V gene TRBV29-1 combines with J gene TRBJ2-1, with TRBD2 identical over 8 bases. The CDR3 loop spans 13 amino acids. The V gene's germline CDR1 is SQVTM and CDR2 ANQGSEA. The V and J ends lost 5 bases and 5 bases, in that order; junction bases with no gene match: 5.

This sequence joins TRBV5-1 and TRBJ2-5; D remains ambiguous. The CDR3 covers 11 residues. With 6 bases removed from V and 1 base from J, the gap between germline ends came to 4 bases. Germline lookup yields CDR1 SGHRS and CDR2 YFSETQ. In DNA, the CDR3 is TGCGCCAGCACCGGCCAAGAGACCCAGTACTTC. This gives the protein CASTGQETQYF.

Worth noting for this clone: The same CDR3 arises from other DNA sequences in this sample as well. The V call is TRBV5-1, the J call TRBJ1-5; no clear D gene. The V end lost 0 bases, the J end lost 1 base, and 2 bases lay between the germline ends. Germline V gene lookup returns CDR1 SGHRS and CDR2 YFSETQ. CDR3 length: 13 residues. In nucleotides, the CDR3 is TGCGCCAGCAGCTTGGCCAGCAATCAGCCCCAGCATTTT. This codes for CASSLASNQPQHF.

The chain is built from TRBV7-2 and TRBJ1-4; TRBD1 matches 8 bases. The CDR3 spans 16 residues. Losses at the gene ends were 1 base for V and 7 bases for J; bases not matched to a gene: 8. Germline loops: CDR1 SGHTA, CDR2 FQGNSA. The CDR3 loop reads CASSLEVNTGGEKLFF. CDR3 coding DNA: TGTGCCAGCAGCTTAGAAGTTAATACAGGGGGTGAAAAACTGTTTTTT.

The V gene is TRBV6-5, the J gene TRBJ2-7, with 11 bases identical to TRBD1. CDR3 length: 16 residues. Per germline, CDR1 MNHEY and CDR2 SVGAGI. The trim removed 2 bases at V and 5 bases at J, leaving 8 bases unmatched. CDR3 sequence: CASSYLLGTGGNEQYF. CDR3 in DNA: TGTGCCAGCAGTTACCTCCTGGGGACAGGGGGTAACGAGCAGTACTTC.

In DNA form, the CDR3 reads TGTGCCAGCACACTAGAATTAGACAGTGAAGCTTTCTTT. Amino acids: CASTLELDSEAFF. V gene TRBV18 combines with J gene TRBJ1-1, with TRBD1 as a possible D gene (5 bases). The V end lost 8 bases, the J end lost 7 bases, and 17 bases lay between the germline ends. CDR3 size: 13 residues. Germline V gene data show CDR1 as KGHSH and CDR2 as LQKENI. Combining the CDR3 with reference TRBV18 and TRBJ1-1 gives the whole variable domain NAGVMQNPRHLVRRRGQEARLRCSPMKGHSHVYWYRQLPEEGLKFMVYLQKENIIDESGMPKERFSAEFPKEGPSILRIQQVVRGDSAAYFCASTLELDSEAFFGQGTRLTVV.

The rearrangement uses TRBV4-3 and TRBJ1-5; D is perhaps TRBD1 (5 bases). The germline CDR1 and CDR2 sequences are LGHNA and YSLEER. The CDR3 sequence is 18 residues long. The V end lost 2 bases, the J end lost 0 bases, and 17 bases lay between the germline ends. The CDR3 DNA reads TGCGCCAGCAGCCAACCCCCGGTGGGGGTATATAGCAATCAGCCCCAGCATTTT. This encodes CASSQPPVGVYSNQPQHF.

This clone was picked up one time. This chain joins TRBV5-4 and TRBJ2-5; 7 nucleotides agree with TRBD1. The CDR3 has 15 residues. Germline V gives CDR1 SGHNT, CDR2 YYREEE (reference sequence). Losses at the gene ends were 2 bases for V and 0 bases for J; bases not matched to a gene: 4. The CDR3 nucleotides are TGTGCCAGCAGCTTCCCACAGGGGAACCAAGAGACCCAGTACTTC. Protein sequence: CASSFPQGNQETQYF.

V is TRBV5-1 and J is TRBJ2-7; 7 bases align to TRBD2. This CDR3 is built from 16 residues. Germline V gene sequence: CDR1 SGHRS, CDR2 YFSETQ. V trimming: 4 bases; J trimming: 0 bases; junction bases outside the gene matches: 10. The CDR3 loop is CASSGVGGDLSYEQYF. DNA for the CDR3: TGCGCCAGCAGCGGCGTGGGGGGGGACCTCTCCTACGAGCAGTACTTC.

The rearrangement links TRBV6-5 to TRBJ1-1, with TRBD1 matching 10 bases. Losses at the gene ends were 6 bases for V and 4 bases for J; bases not matched to a gene: 8. The CDR3 loop spans 15 amino acids. In germline, CDR1 is MNHEY, CDR2 SVGAGI. CDR3: CASRRDRGSVTEAFF. The CDR3 bases are TGTGCCAGCAGGCGGGACAGGGGATCAGTCACTGAAGCTTTCTTT.

This chain joins TRBV2 and TRBJ1-2; 11 bases are a match to TRBD1. This CDR3 is 14 amino acids long. Trimming took 9 bases from V and 3 from J; bases not matched to a gene: 6. The V gene's germline CDR1 is SNHLY and CDR2 FYNNEI. This CDR3 is CASDGQGAYYGYTF. The CDR3 DNA sequence: TGTGCCAGTGATGGACAGGGGGCTTACTATGGCTACACCTTC. The entire variable domain, with the rest obtained from reference TRBV2 and TRBJ1-2, is as follows: EPEVTQTPSHQVTQMGQEVILRCVPISNHLYFYWYRQILGQKVEFLVSFYNNEISEKSEIFDDQFSVERPDGSNFTLKIRSTKLEDSAMYFCASDGQGAYYGYTFGSGTRLTVV.

The J gene is TRBJ2-5, the V gene TRBV4-3; tentative D call: TRBD1 (5 bases). The germline gives CDR1 LGHNA, CDR2 YSLEER. This CDR3 has 16 amino acids. The V end was cut by 4 bases, the J end by 2 bases, with 17 bases between. CDR3 nucleotides: TGCGCCAGCAGCCCCACCTATCGCACAGGACAAGAGACCCAGTACTTC. Translated, it gives CASSPTYRTGQETQYF.

The chain combines TRBV2 with TRBJ1-5; unclear D gene. The germline V gene encodes CDR1 SNHLY and CDR2 FYNNEI. V was shortened by 2 bases and J by 0 bases, with 11 bases between the two germline ends. The CDR3 consists of 16 residues. This chain's CDR3 is CASSESGRASNQPQHF. The CDR3 nucleotides read TGTGCCAGCAGTGAAAGCGGGAGGGCTAGCAATCAGCCCCAGCATTTT.

The CDR3 region has the DNA TGTGCCAGCAGCTTAGGGCAGGGGATTTACGAGCAGTACTTC. Protein sequence: CASSLGQGIYEQYF. The chain employs TRBV7-9 and TRBJ2-7, with a possible D match to TRBD1 (6 bases). There are 14 residues in the CDR3. V shed 1 base and J shed 4 bases, with 11 bases lying between them. The V gene's germline CDR1 is SEHNR and CDR2 FQNEAQ (reference sequence).

This rearrangement joins TRBV6-6 to TRBJ1-3, with D unresolved. V was trimmed by 8 bases and J by 1 base, leaving 15 bases between them. This CDR3 has 15 amino acids. The germline gives CDR1 MNHNY, CDR2 SVGAGI (reference sequence). The CDR3 coding sequence is TGTGCCAGCGCCACCCGGTGGGAATCTGGAAACACCATATATTTT. It codes for CASATRWESGNTIYF.

This clone was picked up one time. J is TRBJ2-2 and V is TRBV19; either TRBD1 or TRBD2 may fit D (6 bases each). CDR3 length equals 14 residues. Trimming pared 3 bases from V and 4 bases from J, leaving 9 bases between. Germline V gives CDR1 LNHDA, CDR2 SQIVND (reference sequence). CDR3 in amino acids: CASSIRGGTGELFF. The CDR3 DNA reads TGTGCCAGTAGTATCAGGGGAGGCACCGGGGAGCTGTTTTTT.

The chain is built from TRBV10-3 and TRBJ2-5; 8 bases match TRBD2. This CDR3 comprises 15 residues. Germline CDR1 ENHRY, CDR2 SYGVKD. Unmatched junction bases numbered 10, after V lost 5 bases and J lost 5 bases. The CDR3 is CAISLLGGGSETQYF. DNA for the CDR3: TGTGCCATCAGTTTACTAGGCGGGGGGTCTGAGACCCAGTACTTC.

V is TRBV3-1 (or the pseudogene TRBV3-2) and J is TRBJ1-5; unclear D gene. The germline V gene encodes CDR1 LGHDT and CDR2 YNNKEL (reference sequence). The CDR3 runs 22 residues. V lost 0 bases and J 3 bases, leaving 30 bases between the germline ends. The CDR3 protein is CASSQDIAWMWLRQEFNQPQHF. The CDR3 bases are TGTGCCAGCAGCCAAGACATCGCCTGGATGTGGCTGAGGCAGGAATTCAATCAGCCCCAGCATTTT.

This chain joins TRBV4-3 and TRBJ1-2; D is uncertain. Between the trimmed V and J ends, which lost 0 bases and 0 bases, there was a span of 17 bases. CDR3 length: 18 residues. Germline V CDR1 and CDR2: LGHNA, YSLEER. The CDR3 here is CASSQDPIYRPTNYGYTF. The DNA for the CDR3 is TGCGCCAGCAGCCAAGATCCGATTTATCGGCCGACTAACTATGGCTACACCTTC.

The genes are TRBV5-8 and TRBJ1-5; 9 nucleotides line up with TRBD1. The CDR3 is 17 residues long. J was trimmed by 7 bases and V by 0 bases; bases with no gene match: 11. CDR1 and CDR2 (germline): SGHTS, YDEGEE. CDR3 bases: TGTGCCAGCAGCTTGGGAGCTCCGGGACAGGGTCGGCAGCCCCAGCATTTT. This codes for CASSLGAPGQGRQPQHF.